This T cell receptor beta chain was recorded in a study of cytomegalovirus exposure and HLA in healthy donors. Amplification used 60 Vbeta primers and 13 Jbeta primers. TCRdb's table, derived via immunoSEQ multiplex PCR, lists solely in-frame clones and lacks some. In the table there are under 200,000 clones, about 81% of which are singletons. Study observations and caveats: Later analysis indicated greater clonal expansion among HLA-associated TCR beta chains than among equally common other chains. As was reported, the classifier diagnosed cytomegalovirus status with high specificity and sensitivity. Being productive about 90% or about 30% of the time was typical of most TCR beta V segments in an earlier analysis.

Healthy bone marrow donors made up the cohort. The CDR3 totals 17 residues. CDR1 and CDR2 from the germline V gene are SGHRS and YFSETQ. Trimming at V came to 1 base and at J to 4 bases, leaving 10 bases not matched to a gene. Comments on this clone: As yet, its antigen is unknown.

The sample comprised PBMCs. This chain links TRBV5-1 with TRBJ2-5; 10 bases align to TRBD2. This receptor was obtained from a girl aged 2 to 9 in good health and CMV-seropositive. DNA of the CDR3: TGCGCCAGCAGCTTGCCCCCACTAGCGGGATTGGGAGAGACCCAGTACTTC. This encodes CASSLPPLAGLGETQYF.